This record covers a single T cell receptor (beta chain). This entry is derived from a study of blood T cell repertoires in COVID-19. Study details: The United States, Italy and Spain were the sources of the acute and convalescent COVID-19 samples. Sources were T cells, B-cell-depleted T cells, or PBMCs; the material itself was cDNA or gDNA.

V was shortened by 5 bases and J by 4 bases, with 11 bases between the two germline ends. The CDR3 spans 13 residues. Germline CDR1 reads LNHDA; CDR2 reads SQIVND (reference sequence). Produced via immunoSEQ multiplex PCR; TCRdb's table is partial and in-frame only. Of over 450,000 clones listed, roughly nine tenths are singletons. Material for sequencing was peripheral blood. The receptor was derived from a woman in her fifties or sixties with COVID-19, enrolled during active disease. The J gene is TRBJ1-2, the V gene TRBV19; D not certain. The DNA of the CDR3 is TGTGCCAGTAGTGTGGGGAGCTTCTATGGCTACACCTTC. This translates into CASSVGSFYGYTF. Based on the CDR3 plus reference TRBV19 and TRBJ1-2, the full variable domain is DGGITQSPKYLFRKEGQNVTLSCEQNLNHDAMYWYRQDPGQGLRLIYYSQIVNDFQKGDIAEGYSVSREKKESFPLTVTSAQKNPTAFYLCASSVGSFYGYTFGSGTRLTVV.